The 30 T cell receptor beta chains below all came from one sample that was sequenced in a study of T cells in localized non-small cell lung cancer (dated by TCRdb to 2019 to 2021). Library generation was performed with the immunoSEQ multiplex PCR assay. Not all clones reach the TCRdb copy of this immuneACCESS table, which keeps in-frame sequences only. Checked studies attribute under half of the gap to unresolved V genes and leave the rest unexplained. The sample data list roughly 32,000 clones, and roughly 88% of these were observed just once. 4.2% of the sample comes from the top ten. Sequencing used peripheral blood mononuclear cells, obtained before any cancer treatment. These receptor sequences come from a woman between 35 and 75 years old with stage III lung adenocarcinoma.

The chain joins TRBV6-6 to TRBJ1-3, with D hard to call. Germline V lookup: CDR1 MNHNY, CDR2 SVGAGI (reference sequence). There are 14 residues in the CDR3. Trimming stripped 0 bases from V and 4 bases from J, with 7 bases between. The CDR3 reads CASSYSGTGNTIYF. CDR3 DNA: TGTGCCAGCAGTTACTCGGGAACGGGAAACACCATATATTTT.

The rearrangement uses TRBV5-5 and TRBJ1-5; D is unresolved. Trimming cost V 0 bases and J 5 bases, with 6 bases left between them. The CDR3 runs 13 residues. Per germline, CDR1 SGHKS and CDR2 YYEKEE (reference sequence). This CDR3 reads CASSLDRYQPQHF. In DNA, the CDR3 is TGTGCCAGCAGCTTGGATCGGTATCAGCCCCAGCATTTT. Full variable domain (rest looked up from reference TRBV5-5 and TRBJ1-5): DAGVTQSPTHLIKTRGQQVTLRCSPISGHKSVSWYQQVLGQGPQFIFQYYEKEERGRGNFPDRFSARQFPNYSSELNVNALLLGDSALYLCASSLDRYQPQHFGDGTRLSIL.

This chain connects TRBV4-1 to TRBJ2-3, with D possibly matching TRBD1 (6 bases). The V end lost 0 bases, the J end lost 1 base, and 14 bases lay between the germline ends. Germline CDR1 and CDR2: MGHRA and YSYEKL. The CDR3 contains 17 residues. The CDR3 nucleotides are TGCGCCAGCAGCCAAGAAGGTGTGGCAGGGGGCACAGATACGCAGTATTTT. Protein: CASSQEGVAGGTDTQYF.

The chain has TRBV7-8 and TRBJ1-5; D is unclear. The V and J ends lost 2 bases and 5 bases respectively, with 7 bases between them. This CDR3 is 13 amino acids long. Germline-derived CDR1 and CDR2 are SGHVS and FQNEAQ. The CDR3 sequence is CASSLMQDQPQHF. CDR3 DNA sequence: TGTGCCAGCAGCTTAATGCAGGATCAGCCCCAGCATTTT.

The chain couples TRBV30 to TRBJ2-7, with D possibly TRBD1 on 6 matching bases. V gave up 4 bases and J gave up 0 bases, with 10 bases separating them. CDR3 length equals 13 residues. CDR1 GTSNPN and CDR2 SVGIG come from the germline V gene (reference sequence). CDR3 in DNA: TGTGCCTGGACCCCGGACAGCTCCTACGAGCAGTACTTC. Amino acids: CAWTPDSSYEQYF.

This clone was seen only once. This sequence joins TRBV11-2 and TRBJ1-1; no definite D call. Looked up from germline, CDR1 is SGHAT and CDR2 is FQNNGV. This CDR3 has 13 residues. V dropped 1 base and J dropped 5 bases, with 8 bases sitting between them. The CDR3 sequence is CASSLGPGTEAFF. CDR3 in DNA: TGTGCCAGCAGCTTAGGCCCGGGAACTGAAGCTTTCTTT.

The chain employs TRBV4-3 and TRBJ1-5, with no clear D. With 0 bases removed from V and 2 bases from J, the gap between germline ends came to 8 bases. The length of the CDR3 is 15 residues. Germline-derived CDR1 and CDR2 are LGHNA and YSLEER. As DNA, the CDR3 is TGCGCCAGCAGCCAAGATAACCAGGGCAATCAGCCCCAGCATTTT. Residues: CASSQDNQGNQPQHF.

The chain combines TRBV5-4 with TRBJ2-2, with TRBD1 identical over 10 bases. The CDR3 is 16 amino acids. CDR1 and CDR2 from the germline V gene are SGHNT and YYREEE (reference sequence). V lost 4 bases and J lost 4; bases outside the gene matches: 7. The CDR3 here is CASSAPGTGATGELFF. DNA of the CDR3: TGTGCCAGCAGCGCCCCCGGGACAGGGGCCACCGGGGAGCTGTTTTTT.

V usage is TRBV14 and J usage is TRBJ2-5, with D uncertain. CDR1 is SGHDN and CDR2 is FVKESK in the germline V gene. The CDR3 is 15 residues long. The V gene lost 0 bases and the J gene lost 0 bases, with 8 bases spanning the gap. The CDR3 sequence: CASSQDRGYQETQYF. CDR3 nucleotide sequence: TGTGCCAGCAGCCAAGATCGAGGCTACCAAGAGACCCAGTACTTC.

This clone came up once. This chain connects TRBV28 to TRBJ1-3; TRBD1 is a possible D gene (6 bases). The CDR3 is made up of 17 amino acids. V lost 7 bases, J lost 1 base, and 20 bases lay in between. Germline loops: CDR1 MDHEN, CDR2 SYDVKM. In DNA form, the CDR3 reads TGTGCCAGCACTCACCTTCCTACAGGGCTTTCTGGAAACACCATATATTTT. It is translated as CASTHLPTGLSGNTIYF.

This clone was seen a single time. The chain recombines TRBV23-1 with TRBJ1-1; TRBD1 might be the D (6 bases). TRBV23-1 is treated as an ORF (open reading frame) with a function not yet certain. The CDR3 contains 16 residues. Trimming took off 2 bases at V and 4 bases at J, with 17 bases between the two ends. CDR3 in amino acids: CASSQIERDKGTEAFF. The CDR3 region has the DNA TGCGCCAGCAGTCAAATCGAGCGGGACAAGGGCACTGAAGCTTTCTTT.

CDR3 sequence reads: CASSLAGASGANVLTF. CDR3 DNA sequence: TGCGCCAGCAGCCTAGCGGGGGCTTCTGGGGCCAACGTCCTGACTTTC. V gene TRBV5-1 combines with J gene TRBJ2-6; the match to TRBD2 covers 10 bases. Germline V CDR1 and CDR2: SGHRS, YFSETQ. The CDR3 is 16 amino acids. The V segment lost 4 bases and the J segment 1 base; nucleotides outside the gene matches: 2.

This chain uses TRBV4-1 with TRBJ1-5, with a weak D call TRBD1 (6 bases). The CDR3 length is 18 residues. V was cut by 4 bases and J by 2 bases, with 21 bases left in between. Germline assignment: CDR1 MGHRA and CDR2 YSYEKL. The CDR3 loop is CASSRTDSGARGNQPQHF. CDR3 in DNA: TGCGCCAGCAGCCGAACTGACTCAGGGGCGAGGGGCAATCAGCCCCAGCATTTT.

V is TRBV19 and J is TRBJ1-1; no firm D call. Germline CDR1 LNHDA, CDR2 SQIVND (reference sequence). The CDR3 consists of 14 residues. The V and J ends lost 8 bases and 3 bases respectively, with 16 bases between them. CDR3 in DNA: TGTGCCAGTCCCGTACGGGGTTCGGACACTGAAGCTTTCTTT. Its translation is CASPVRGSDTEAFF. Filled out from reference TRBV19 and TRBJ1-1, the complete variable domain reads DGGITQSPKYLFRKEGQNVTLSCEQNLNHDAMYWYRQDPGQGLRLIYYSQIVNDFQKGDIAEGYSVSREKKESFPLTVTSAQKNPTAFYLCASPVRGSDTEAFFGQGTRLTVV.

The chain employs TRBV5-4 and TRBJ1-1, with D possibly TRBD1 on 5 matching bases. Germline CDR1 SGHNT, CDR2 YYREEE (reference sequence). The V end was cut by 4 bases, the J end by 5 bases, with 15 bases between. This CDR3 is 14 amino acids long. The CDR3 region has the DNA TGTGCCAGCAGCCGGGGCGGTCAGGAGACTGAAGCTTTCTTT. Encoded protein: CASSRGGQETEAFF.

The chain combines TRBV25-1 with TRBJ1-4; maybe TRBD1 (5 bases). The germline gives CDR1 MGHDK, CDR2 SYGVNS. V shed 0 bases and J shed 7 bases, with 15 bases lying between them. This CDR3 region has 16 residues. CDR3 DNA sequence: TGTGCCAGCAGTGAATATAGGGGTACGGGCGGTGAAAAACTGTTTTTT. This codes for CASSEYRGTGGEKLFF.

V usage is TRBV30 and J usage is TRBJ1-6; TRBD1 is a possible D gene (6 bases). Trimming stripped 8 bases from V and 2 bases from J, with 22 bases between. The CDR3 extends over 17 amino acids. Germline values: CDR1 GTSNPN, CDR2 SVGIG (reference sequence). The CDR3 sequence is CAGGQSSLRAYNSPLHF. CDR3 coding DNA: TGTGCCGGTGGACAGTCCTCCCTGAGGGCCTATAATTCACCCCTCCACTTT.

The V and J genes are TRBV2 and TRBJ1-2, with TRBD1 identical over 8 bases. Germline CDR1 SNHLY, CDR2 FYNNEI. V dropped 7 bases and J dropped 7; count of bases not matched to a gene: 11. The CDR3 sequence is 14 residues long. CDR3 coding DNA: TGTGCCAGCATGGTCGGACAGGGACGGTTTGGCTACACCTTC. Amino acids: CASMVGQGRFGYTF.

This clone has only a few counts. This chain joins TRBV6-4 and TRBJ2-3; D is unclear. V shed 3 bases and J shed 0 bases, with 7 bases lying between them. This CDR3 has 14 amino acids. The germline gives CDR1 MRHNA, CDR2 SNTAGT. For the CDR3, the DNA is TGTGCCAGCAGTGAAGGCCTCAGCACAGATACGCAGTATTTT. It is translated as CASSEGLSTDTQYF.

The V gene is TRBV29-1, the J gene TRBJ1-1; perhaps TRBD1 as D (5 bases). V lost 3 bases, J lost 4 bases, and 12 bases lay in between. Germline CDR1 and CDR2: SQVTM and ANQGSEA. The CDR3 length is 13 residues. CDR3 nucleotide sequence: TGCAGCGTTGATCAGGGTAAGGGCACTGAAGCTTTCTTT. This translates into CSVDQGKGTEAFF.

DNA of the CDR3: TGTGCCAGCAGTGAATCGGGGAGGATCAACACCGGGGAGCTGTTTTTT. Its protein product is CASSESGRINTGELFF. The chain carries TRBV2 and TRBJ2-2; TRBD2 is a possible D gene (6 bases). The CDR3 contains 16 residues. Germline CDR1 is SNHLY and CDR2 is FYNNEI. The V end lost 2 bases, the J end lost 2 bases, and 12 bases lay between the germline ends.

This chain links TRBV28 with TRBJ2-1; D not certain. Trimming took 6 bases from V and 3 from J, leaving 6 bases between them. Germline V gene data show CDR1 as MDHEN and CDR2 as SYDVKM. The CDR3 has 12 residues. The CDR3 loop is CASRALYNEQFF. The CDR3 nucleotides read TGTGCCAGCAGGGCCCTCTACAATGAGCAGTTCTTC. The variable domain in full, completed from reference TRBV28 and TRBJ2-1, reads DVKVTQSSRYLVKRTGEKVFLECVQDMDHENMFWYRQDPGLGLRLIYFSYDVKMKEKGDIPEGYSVSREKKERFSLILESASTNQTSMYLCASRALYNEQFFGPGTRLTVL.

V gene TRBV9 combines with J gene TRBJ2-7, with TRBD1 matching 8 bases. Germline CDR1 SGDLS, CDR2 YYNGEE. V shed 6 bases and J 7 bases; nucleotides not matched to a gene: 12. This CDR3 spans 14 amino acids. In DNA, the CDR3 is TGTGCCAGCACCCCCTCCGGACAGGGCGTGGAGCAGTACTTC. It codes for CASTPSGQGVEQYF.

The chain employs TRBV6-6 and TRBJ2-7, with 9 bases that match TRBD1. CDR3 size: 13 residues. CDR1 is MNHNY, CDR2 SVGAGI, per germline (reference sequence). The V and J ends lost 6 bases and 5 bases, in that order; junction bases with no gene match: 5. This chain's CDR3 is CASSPRDRDEQYF. The DNA of the CDR3 is TGTGCCAGCAGCCCCCGGGACAGGGACGAGCAGTACTTC.

This chain connects TRBV6-1 to TRBJ2-5; D assignment may be TRBD1 or TRBD2 (6 bases each). The CDR3 covers 14 residues. Germline V lookup: CDR1 MNHNS, CDR2 SASEGT. Between the trimmed V and J ends, which lost 2 bases and 4 bases, there was a span of 11 bases. The DNA for the CDR3 is TGTGCCAGCAGTGAAAGGGGGGTGTCAGAGACCCAGTACTTC. This gives the protein CASSERGVSETQYF.

V gene TRBV4-1 combines with J gene TRBJ2-7; D may match TRBD1 or TRBD2 (5 bases each). The V end lost 6 bases, the J end lost 2 bases, and 14 bases lay between the germline ends. This CDR3 spans 14 amino acids. Germline V lookup: CDR1 MGHRA, CDR2 YSYEKL. The CDR3 sequence: CASSPKTGPYEQYF. CDR3 coding DNA: TGCGCCAGCAGTCCTAAAACGGGACCCTACGAGCAGTACTTC.

CDR3 in DNA: TGTGCCAGTAGTTGGACTAACACAGATACGCAGTATTTT. This translates into CASSWTNTDTQYF. J is TRBJ2-3 and V is TRBV19; weak D call: TRBD2 (6 bases). This CDR3 comprises 13 residues. Germline loops: CDR1 LNHDA, CDR2 SQIVND (reference sequence). Trimming cost V 5 bases and J 2 bases, with 8 bases left between them. Filled out from reference TRBV19 and TRBJ2-3, the complete variable domain reads DGGITQSPKYLFRKEGQNVTLSCEQNLNHDAMYWYRQDPGQGLRLIYYSQIVNDFQKGDIAEGYSVSREKKESFPLTVTSAQKNPTAFYLCASSWTNTDTQYFGPGTRLTVL.

This chain uses TRBV7-2 with TRBJ1-4; TRBD1 aligns across 10 bases. The V gene end was trimmed by 1 base and the J gene end by 8 bases; junction bases not matched to a gene: 4. Germline-derived CDR1 and CDR2 are SGHTA and FQGNSA. The CDR3 spans 15 residues. CDR3 amino acids: CASSLGQGAWEKLFF. The CDR3 DNA follows: TGTGCCAGCAGCTTAGGACAGGGGGCGTGGGAAAAACTGTTTTTT.

This chain joins TRBV5-1 and TRBJ2-3; a possible D gene is TRBD1 (5 bases). V was shortened by 5 bases and J by 4 bases, with 11 bases between the two germline ends. Germline CDR1 is SGHRS and CDR2 is YFSETQ. This CDR3 has 13 amino acids. The CDR3 reads CASRTGAPDTQYF. Here the CDR3 DNA reads TGCGCCAGCAGAACTGGGGCGCCAGATACGCAGTATTTT.

The rearrangement uses TRBV9 and TRBJ2-7, with 7 bases identical to TRBD1. This CDR3 has 14 amino acids. Germline CDR1 reads SGDLS; CDR2 reads YYNGEE. V gave up 4 bases and J gave up 3 bases; unmatched junction bases: 7. The CDR3 is CASSPRYRGYEQYF. The CDR3 DNA follows: TGTGCCAGCAGCCCGAGATACAGGGGCTACGAGCAGTACTTC.